The rows below give T cell receptor beta chains drawn from one sample of a study of shared clonotypes between healthy human individuals. Sequenced by immunoSEQ multiplex PCR; TCRdb stores in-frame clones only, minus some. This repertoire shows some 580,000 clones, roughly 98% found once; its top ten account for 0.3%. The specimen sequenced was naive CD8+ T cells sorted from blood. These TCRs come from a man aged 25 to 40 in good health. The CDR3 runs from the conserved cysteine through the conserved F or W. A D gene is named only where the DNA matches it firmly. Clone size is given for some rows only: seen once, a few or many times, or a class if the clone is expanded.

clone_size j_call d_call v_call cdr3_aa cdr3_nt
- TRBJ2-1 - TRBV7-9 CASSFDEQFF TGTGCCAGCAGCTTTGACGAGCAGTTCTTC
- TRBJ1-2 - TRBV27 CASSPSGNDGYTF TGTGCCAGTAGTCCGTCGGGGAACGATGGCTACACCTTC
- TRBJ2-1 - TRBV6-6 CASSPGWNEQFF TGTGCCAGCAGTCCCGGCTGGAATGAGCAGTTCTTC
- TRBJ2-3 TRBD2 TRBV9 CASSVDLASGGFRDTQYF TGTGCCAGCAGCGTAGACTTAGCTTCCGGGGGGTTCAGAGATACGCAGTATTTT
- TRBJ2-1 - TRBV6-5 CASSYSSTSWVAEQFF TGTGCCAGCAGTTACTCGAGTACCAGCTGGGTGGCTGAGCAGTTCTTC
- TRBJ1-1 - TRBV28 CASVTGGGTEAFF TGTGCCAGTGTGACAGGCGGGGGAACTGAAGCTTTCTTT
- TRBJ1-1 - TRBV27 CASSPHLDRAEAFF TGTGCCAGCAGTCCCCACCTAGATAGGGCTGAAGCTTTCTTT
once TRBJ2-7 TRBD1 TRBV2 CASIKRQGTREQYF TGTGCCAGCATCAAGAGACAGGGGACGAGGGAGCAGTACTTC
- TRBJ2-7 TRBD1 TRBV15 CATADREYEQYF TGTGCCACCGCGGACAGGGAGTACGAGCAGTACTTC
- TRBJ2-1 - TRBV29-1 CSVDRGYRNEQFF TGCAGCGTTGATCGGGGTTACAGAAATGAGCAGTTCTTC
- TRBJ2-7 - TRBV7-9 CASSPPQTLPYEQYF TGTGCCAGCAGCCCTCCCCAAACACTACCTTACGAGCAGTACTTC